The present entry profiles one T cell receptor beta chain with its context. Its antigen is currently unknown. The data were obtained in a study of blood T cells in healthy people across ages. General study results and limits: Nothing was known about donor CMV status, and this possibly confounded expanded clonotype changes. Diversity of TCR beta per million T cells declined in a roughly linear way with age.

The CDR3 length is 15 residues. Germline V gene sequence: CDR1 LGHDT, CDR2 YNNKEL (reference sequence). The authors ran a second PCR of about 7 to 11 cycles using a sample-barcoded 5' primer and a J-beta primer mix. All samples yielded 2.5 million or more CDR3-containing paired-end reads. TCRdb re-called the 5' RACE reads with MiXCR, one entry per CDR3 protein. Of roughly 1.7 million distinct CDR3 sequences in the sample, 30% to 35% are singletons; the top ten hold around 11%. A minimum of 5 micrograms of total RNA was extracted per sample. V and J are TRBV3-1 and TRBJ2-1; D is uncertain. The J call could be wrong; TRBJ2-7 is a better fit for the DNA end. The specimen sequenced was blood. The source of this sequence is a woman in her twenties or thirties in good health. The CDR3 loop is CASSQTYESYNEQYF. For the CDR3, the DNA is TGTGCCAGCAGTCAGACATACGAGTCCTACAATGAGCAGTACTTC.